This T cell receptor beta chain was retrieved from a study of vaccination effects on CD4 cells after COVID-19. Clones were sequenced by immunoSEQ multiplex PCR, and TCRdb holds only the in-frame ones, with some missing. Among tens of thousands of clones listed, around 72% were seen once. Under the ViraFEST assay, PBMC were stimulated with viral peptide pools so that antigen-specific CD4+ T cells expanded. Sequencing was performed afterwards. Following culture for approximately 11 days, CD4+ T cells were isolated. In the vaccine recipients, nucleocapsid antibodies were negative and there was no prior SARS-CoV-2 infection. On both days 3 and 7, half of the culture medium was replaced with IL-2 medium. This clone turned up a few times. Its antigen is still unknown. The V gene's germline CDR1 is LGHNA and CDR2 YSLEER. V lost 4 bases, J lost 10 bases, and 14 bases lay in between. The CDR3 has 14 residues.

Study results and caveats: By a late point after vaccination, infection- and vaccine-induced clones had shrunk markedly through clonal contraction.

Here the sequenced sample was CD4+ T cells from PBMCs cultured with HCoV-OC43 spike peptides, taken before COVID-19 vaccination. Indicated subset: HCoV-OC43 spike overlapping peptide pool stimulation. This sequence was found in a human donor who received a COVID-19 vaccine. The J gene is TRBJ1-6, the V gene TRBV4-3; D not resolved. CDR3 nucleotide sequence: TGCGCCAGCAGCCCGCGACCTTATCAATCACCCCTCCACTTT. This codes for CASSPRPYQSPLHF.